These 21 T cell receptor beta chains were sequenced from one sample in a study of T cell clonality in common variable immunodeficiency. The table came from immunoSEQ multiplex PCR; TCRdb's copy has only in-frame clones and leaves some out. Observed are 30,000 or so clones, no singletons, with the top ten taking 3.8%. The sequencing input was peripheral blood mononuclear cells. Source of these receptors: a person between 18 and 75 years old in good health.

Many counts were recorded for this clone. CDR3 in amino acids: CSASGDVDGDNYGYTF. The DNA read from the CDR3 is TGCAGTGCTAGCGGAGACGTCGACGGGGATAACTATGGC. The chain has TRBV20-1 and TRBJ1-2; D is unresolved. The read gets to within 3 residues of the CDR3 end, and the germline J gene fills in the rest. The CDR3 contains 16 residues. In germline, CDR1 is DFQATT, CDR2 SNEGSKA (reference sequence). The V end lost 3 bases, the J end lost 1 base, and 18 bases lay between the germline ends.

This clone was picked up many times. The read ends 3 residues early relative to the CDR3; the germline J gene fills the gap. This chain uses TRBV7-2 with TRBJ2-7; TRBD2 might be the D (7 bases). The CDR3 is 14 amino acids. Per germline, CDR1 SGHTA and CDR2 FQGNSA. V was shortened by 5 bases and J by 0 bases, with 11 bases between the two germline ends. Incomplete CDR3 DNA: TGTGCCAGCAGCGGGGGCGGGAGCTCCTACGAG. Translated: CASSGGGSSYE. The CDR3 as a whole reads CASSGGGSSYEQYF.

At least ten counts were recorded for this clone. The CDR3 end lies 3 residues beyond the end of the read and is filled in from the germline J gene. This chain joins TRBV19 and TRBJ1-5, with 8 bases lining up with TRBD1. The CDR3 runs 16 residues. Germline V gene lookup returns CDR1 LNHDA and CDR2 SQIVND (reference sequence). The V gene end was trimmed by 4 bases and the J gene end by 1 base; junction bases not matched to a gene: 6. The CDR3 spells CASSTRDRPSNQPQHF. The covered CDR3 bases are TGTGCCAGTAGTACGCGGGACAGGCCAAGCAATCAGCCC.

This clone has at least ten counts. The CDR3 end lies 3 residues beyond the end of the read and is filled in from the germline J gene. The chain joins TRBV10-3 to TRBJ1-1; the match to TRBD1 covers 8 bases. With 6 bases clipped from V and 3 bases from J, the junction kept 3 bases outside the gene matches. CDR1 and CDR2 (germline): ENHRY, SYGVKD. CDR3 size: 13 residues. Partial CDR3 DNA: TGTGCCATCAGATTGACAGGGGACACTGAA. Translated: CAIRLTGDTE. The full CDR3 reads CAIRLTGDTEAFF.

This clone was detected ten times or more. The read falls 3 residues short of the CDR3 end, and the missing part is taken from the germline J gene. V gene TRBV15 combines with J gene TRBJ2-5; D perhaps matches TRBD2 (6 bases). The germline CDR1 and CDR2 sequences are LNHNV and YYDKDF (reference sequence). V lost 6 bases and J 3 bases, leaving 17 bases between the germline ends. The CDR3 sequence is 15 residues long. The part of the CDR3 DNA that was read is TGTGCCACCAGTTTAAGACTAGATTTTAAAGAGACC. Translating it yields CATSLRLDFKET. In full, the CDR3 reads CATSLRLDFKETQYF.

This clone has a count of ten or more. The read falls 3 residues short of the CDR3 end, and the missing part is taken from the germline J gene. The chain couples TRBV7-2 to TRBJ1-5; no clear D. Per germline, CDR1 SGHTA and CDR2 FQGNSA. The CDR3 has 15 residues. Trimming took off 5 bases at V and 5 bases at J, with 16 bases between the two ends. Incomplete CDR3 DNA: TGTGCCAGCAGCCCTGGGCTACAGAGAGATCAGCCC. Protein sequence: CASSPGLQRDQP. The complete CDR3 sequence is CASSPGLQRDQPQHF.

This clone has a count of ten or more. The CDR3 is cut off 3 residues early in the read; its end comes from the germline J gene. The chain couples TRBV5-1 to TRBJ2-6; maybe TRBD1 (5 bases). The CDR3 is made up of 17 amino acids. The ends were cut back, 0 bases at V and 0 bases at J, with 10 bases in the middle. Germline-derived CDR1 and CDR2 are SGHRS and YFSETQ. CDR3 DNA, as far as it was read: TGCGCCAGCAGCTTGGGAGACAGTTTCTCTGGGGCCAACGTC. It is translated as CASSLGDSFSGANV. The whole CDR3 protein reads CASSLGDSFSGANVLTF.

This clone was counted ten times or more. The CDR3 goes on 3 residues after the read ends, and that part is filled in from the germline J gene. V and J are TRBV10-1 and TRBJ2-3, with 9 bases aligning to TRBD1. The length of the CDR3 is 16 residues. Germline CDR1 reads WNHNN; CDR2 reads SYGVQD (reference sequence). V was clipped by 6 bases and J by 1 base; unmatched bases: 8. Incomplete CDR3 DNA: TGCGCCAGCAGCGACGCGGGGACAGGGCGCACAGATACG. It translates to CASSDAGTGRTDT. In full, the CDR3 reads CASSDAGTGRTDTQYF.

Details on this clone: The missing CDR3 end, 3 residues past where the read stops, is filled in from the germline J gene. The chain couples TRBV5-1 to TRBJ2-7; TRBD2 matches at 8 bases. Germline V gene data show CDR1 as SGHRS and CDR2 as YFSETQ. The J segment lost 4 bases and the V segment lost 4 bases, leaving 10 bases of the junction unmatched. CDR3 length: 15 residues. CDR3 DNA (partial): TGCGCCAGCAGCGCCTCCGGGACTAGATCTTACGAG. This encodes CASSASGTRSYE. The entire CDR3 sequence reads CASSASGTRSYEQYF.

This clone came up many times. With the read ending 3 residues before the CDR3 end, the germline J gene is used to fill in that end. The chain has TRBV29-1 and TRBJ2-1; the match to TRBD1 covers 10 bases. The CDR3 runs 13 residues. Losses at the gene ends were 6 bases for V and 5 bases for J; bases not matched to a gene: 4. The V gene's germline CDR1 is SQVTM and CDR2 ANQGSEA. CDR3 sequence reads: CSVAGTGDNEQFF. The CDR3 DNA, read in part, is TGCAGCGTGGCCGGGACAGGGGACAATGAG.

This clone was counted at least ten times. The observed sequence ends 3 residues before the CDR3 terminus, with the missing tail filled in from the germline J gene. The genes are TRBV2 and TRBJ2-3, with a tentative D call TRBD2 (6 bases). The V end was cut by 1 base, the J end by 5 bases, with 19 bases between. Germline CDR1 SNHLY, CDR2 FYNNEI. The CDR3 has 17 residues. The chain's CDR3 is CASSEEGGVGLVDTQYF. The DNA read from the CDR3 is TGTGCCAGCAGTGAAGAGGGCGGGGTAGGGCTAGTAGATACG.

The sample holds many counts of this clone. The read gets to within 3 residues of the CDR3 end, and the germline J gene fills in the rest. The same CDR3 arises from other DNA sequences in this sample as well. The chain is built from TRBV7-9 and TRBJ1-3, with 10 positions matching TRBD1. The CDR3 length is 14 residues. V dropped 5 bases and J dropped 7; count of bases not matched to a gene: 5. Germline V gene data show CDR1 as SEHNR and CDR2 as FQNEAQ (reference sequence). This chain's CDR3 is CASSAGQGTNTIYF. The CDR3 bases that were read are TGTGCCAGCAGCGCGGGACAGGGGACGAACACC.

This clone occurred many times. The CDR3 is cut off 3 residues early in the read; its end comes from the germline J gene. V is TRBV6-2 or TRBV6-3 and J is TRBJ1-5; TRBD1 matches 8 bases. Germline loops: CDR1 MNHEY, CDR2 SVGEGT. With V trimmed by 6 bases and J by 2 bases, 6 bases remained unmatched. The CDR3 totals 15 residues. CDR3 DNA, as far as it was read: TGTGCCAGCAGCGGACAGGGTCGGGGCAATCAGCCC. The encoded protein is CASSGQGRGNQP. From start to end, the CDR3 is CASSGQGRGNQPQHF.

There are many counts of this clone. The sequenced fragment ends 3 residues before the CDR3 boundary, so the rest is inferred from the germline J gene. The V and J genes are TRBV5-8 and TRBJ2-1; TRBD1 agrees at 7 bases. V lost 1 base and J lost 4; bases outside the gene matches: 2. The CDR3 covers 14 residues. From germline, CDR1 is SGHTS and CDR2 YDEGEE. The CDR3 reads CASSLSGQYNEQFF. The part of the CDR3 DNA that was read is TGTGCCAGCAGCTTGTCGGGACAGTACAATGAG.

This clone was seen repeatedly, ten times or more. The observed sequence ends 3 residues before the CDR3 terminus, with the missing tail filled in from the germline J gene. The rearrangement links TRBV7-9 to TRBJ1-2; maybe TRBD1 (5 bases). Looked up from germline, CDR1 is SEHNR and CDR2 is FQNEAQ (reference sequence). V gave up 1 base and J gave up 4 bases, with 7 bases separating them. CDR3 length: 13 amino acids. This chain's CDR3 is CASSLGGLYGYTF. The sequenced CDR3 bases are TGTGCCAGCAGCTTAGGGGGACTCTATGGC. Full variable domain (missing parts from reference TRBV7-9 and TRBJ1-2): DTGVSQNPRHKITKRGQNVTFRCDPISEHNRLYWYRQTLGQGPEFLTYFQNEAQLEKSRLLSDRFSAERPKGSFSTLEIQRTEQGDSAMYLCASSLGGLYGYTFGSGTRLTVV.

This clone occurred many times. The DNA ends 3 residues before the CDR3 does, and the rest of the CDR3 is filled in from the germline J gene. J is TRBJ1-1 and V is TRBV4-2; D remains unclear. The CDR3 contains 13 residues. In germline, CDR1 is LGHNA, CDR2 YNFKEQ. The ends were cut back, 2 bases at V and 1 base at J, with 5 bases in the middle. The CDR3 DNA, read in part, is TGTGCCAGCAGCCAATCCAGGAACACTGAA. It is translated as CASSQSRNTE. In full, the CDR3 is CASSQSRNTEAFF.

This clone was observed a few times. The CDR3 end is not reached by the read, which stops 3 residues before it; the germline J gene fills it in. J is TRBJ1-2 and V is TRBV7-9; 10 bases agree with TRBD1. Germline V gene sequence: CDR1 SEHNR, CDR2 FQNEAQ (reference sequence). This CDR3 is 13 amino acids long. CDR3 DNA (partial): TGTGCCAGCAGCTTCGGACAGGGGGATACC. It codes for CASSFGQGDT. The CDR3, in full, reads CASSFGQGDTYTF.

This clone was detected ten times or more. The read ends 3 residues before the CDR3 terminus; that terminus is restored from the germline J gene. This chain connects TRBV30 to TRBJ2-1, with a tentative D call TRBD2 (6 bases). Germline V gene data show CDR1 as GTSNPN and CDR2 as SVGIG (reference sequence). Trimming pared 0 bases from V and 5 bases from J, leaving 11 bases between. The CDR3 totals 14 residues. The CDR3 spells CAWSVAGGNNEQFF. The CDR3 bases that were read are TGTGCCTGGAGTGTAGCGGGCGGTAACAATGAG.

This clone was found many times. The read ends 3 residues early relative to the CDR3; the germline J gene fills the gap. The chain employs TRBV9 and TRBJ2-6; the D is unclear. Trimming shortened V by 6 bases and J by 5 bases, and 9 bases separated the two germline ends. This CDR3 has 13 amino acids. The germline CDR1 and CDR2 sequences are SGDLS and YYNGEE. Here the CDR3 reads CASTPGWANVLTF. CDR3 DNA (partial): TGTGCCAGCACTCCAGGCTGGGCCAACGTC. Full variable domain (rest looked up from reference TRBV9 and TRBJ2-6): DSGVTQTPKHLITATGQRVTLRCSPRSGDLSVYWYQQSLDQGLQFLIQYYNGEERAKGNILERFSAQQFPDLHSELNLSSLELGDSALYFCASTPGWANVLTFGAGSRLTVL.

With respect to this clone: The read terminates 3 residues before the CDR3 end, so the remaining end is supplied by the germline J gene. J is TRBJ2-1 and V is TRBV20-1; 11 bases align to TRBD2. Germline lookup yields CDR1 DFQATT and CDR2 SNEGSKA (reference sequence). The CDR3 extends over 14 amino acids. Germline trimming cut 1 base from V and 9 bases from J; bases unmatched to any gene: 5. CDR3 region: CSARVSGGAGEQFF. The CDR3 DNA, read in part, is TGCAGTGCTAGAGTTAGCGGGGGGGCCGGTGAG.

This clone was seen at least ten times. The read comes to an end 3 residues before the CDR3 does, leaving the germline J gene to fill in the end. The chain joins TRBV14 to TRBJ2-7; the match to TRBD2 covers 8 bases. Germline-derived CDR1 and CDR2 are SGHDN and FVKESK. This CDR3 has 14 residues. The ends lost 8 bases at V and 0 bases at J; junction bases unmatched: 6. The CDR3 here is CASGIAGSSYEQYF. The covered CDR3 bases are TGTGCCAGCGGAATAGCGGGGAGCTCCTACGAG. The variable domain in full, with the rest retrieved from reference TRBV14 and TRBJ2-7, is EAGVTQFPSHSVIEKGQTVTLRCDPISGHDNLYWYRRVMGKEIKFLLHFVKESKQDESGMPNNRFLAERTGGTYSTLKVQPAELEDSGVYFCASGIAGSSYEQYFGPGTRLTVT.